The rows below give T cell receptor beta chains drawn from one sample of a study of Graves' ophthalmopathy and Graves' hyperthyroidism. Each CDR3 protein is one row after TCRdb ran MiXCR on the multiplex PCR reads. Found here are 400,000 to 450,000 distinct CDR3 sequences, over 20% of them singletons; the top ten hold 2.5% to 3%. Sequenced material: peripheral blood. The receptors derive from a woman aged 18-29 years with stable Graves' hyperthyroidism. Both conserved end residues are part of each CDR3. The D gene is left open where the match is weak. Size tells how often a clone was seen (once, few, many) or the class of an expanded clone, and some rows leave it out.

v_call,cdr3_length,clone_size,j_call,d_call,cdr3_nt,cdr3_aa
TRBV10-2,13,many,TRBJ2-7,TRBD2,TGCGCCAGCACGGGACTAGCGGGAGTCGAGCAGTACTTC,CASTGLAGVEQYF
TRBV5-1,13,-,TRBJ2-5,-,TGCGCCAGCAGCGCGGGTCCCAAAGAGACCCAGTACTTC,CASSAGPKETQYF
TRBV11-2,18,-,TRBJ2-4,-,TGTGCCAGCAGCTTAGGTCGTTCACAGGGGAGGTGGAAAAACATTAAGTACTTC,CASSLGRSQGRWKNIKYF
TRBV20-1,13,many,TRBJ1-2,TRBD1,TGCAGTGCTAGCGGGCGGACAGGCTATGGCTACACCTTC,CSASGRTGYGYTF
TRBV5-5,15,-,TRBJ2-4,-,TGTGCCAGCAGCTTGGTACCTTTTACCAAAAACATTCAGTACTTC,CASSLVPFTKNIQYF
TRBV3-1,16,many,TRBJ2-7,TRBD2,TGTGCCAGCAGCCCGCCGGCGGGAGGGCCTTCCTACGAGCAGTACTTC,CASSPPAGGPSYEQYF
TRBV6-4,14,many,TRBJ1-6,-,TGTGCCAGCAGTGACCACAGGGTCGGCGGCCCCCTCCACTTT,CASSDHRVGGPLHF
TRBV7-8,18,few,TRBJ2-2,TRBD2,TGTGCCAGCACCTTCGTCGGACTAGCGGGGGACTTCACCGGGGAGCTGTTTTTT,CASTFVGLAGDFTGELFF
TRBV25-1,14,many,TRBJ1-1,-,TGTGCCAGCAGTGTGAACAGGGCGAACACTGAAGCTTTCTTT,CASSVNRANTEAFF
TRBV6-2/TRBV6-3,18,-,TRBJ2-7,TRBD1,TGTGCCAGCAGTTACTCGACTTCCGGGACAGGGGATGGCTACGAGCAGTACTTC,CASSYSTSGTGDGYEQYF
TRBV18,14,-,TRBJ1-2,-,TGTGCCAGCTCACCACAAGCAGAGAACTATGGCTACACCTTC,CASSPQAENYGYTF
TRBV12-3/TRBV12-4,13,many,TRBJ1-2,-,TGTGCCAGCAGTGGGGACCTCCTCTATGGCTACACCTTC,CASSGDLLYGYTF
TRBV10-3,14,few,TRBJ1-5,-,TGTGCCATCGCCAGGGATAATAGCAATCAGCCCCAGCATTTT,CAIARDNSNQPQHF
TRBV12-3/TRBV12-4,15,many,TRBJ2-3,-,TGTGCCAGCAGTTTGGGGATGAGGGGTGTAGATACGCAGTATTTT,CASSLGMRGVDTQYF
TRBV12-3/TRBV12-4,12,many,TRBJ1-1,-,TGTGCCAGCAGTCTTCAGGGTGCTGAAGCTTTCTTT,CASSLQGAEAFF
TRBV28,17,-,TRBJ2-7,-,TGTGCCAGCAGTTTAACCGAGGGAGCGACTAGCTCCTACGAGCAGTACTTC,CASSLTEGATSSYEQYF
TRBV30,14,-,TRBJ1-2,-,TGTGCCTGGAGTGTACTTTCCATGGGATATGGCTACACCTTC,CAWSVLSMGYGYTF
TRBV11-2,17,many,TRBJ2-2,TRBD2,TGTGCCAGCAGCTTAGGGGCTAGCGGGAGGGGCACCGGGGAGCTGTTTTTT,CASSLGASGRGTGELFF
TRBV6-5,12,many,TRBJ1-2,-,TGTGCCAGCAGTTACCGGGCGGGCTCTGGCACCTTC,CASSYRAGSGTF
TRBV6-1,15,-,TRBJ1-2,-,TGTGCCAGCAGCCATTATGGGGGGGCTAACTATGGCTACACCTTC,CASSHYGGANYGYTF
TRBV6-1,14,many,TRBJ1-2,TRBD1,TGTGCCAGCAGTGTTCAGGGGGGCCTGGATGGCTACACCTTC,CASSVQGGLDGYTF
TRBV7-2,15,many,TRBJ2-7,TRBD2,TGTGCCAGCAGCTCCCTGGGACTAGCACCCTACGAGCAGTACTTC,CASSSLGLAPYEQYF
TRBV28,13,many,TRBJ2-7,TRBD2,TGTGCCAGCAGTAGCGGGAGGAGTTACGAGCAGTACTTC,CASSSGRSYEQYF
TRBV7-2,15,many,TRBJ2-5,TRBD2,TGTGCCAGCAGCTTATCTAGCGGGAGTTGGGAGACCCAGTACTTC,CASSLSSGSWETQYF
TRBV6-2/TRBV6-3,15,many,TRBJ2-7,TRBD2,TGTGCCAGCAGAAAACCGGGACTAGCGGCGTACGAGCAGTACTTC,CASRKPGLAAYEQYF
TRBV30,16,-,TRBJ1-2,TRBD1,TGTGCCTGGAGTCCGATATTGCGCGGGACAGAATATGACTACACCTTC,CAWSPILRGTEYDYTF